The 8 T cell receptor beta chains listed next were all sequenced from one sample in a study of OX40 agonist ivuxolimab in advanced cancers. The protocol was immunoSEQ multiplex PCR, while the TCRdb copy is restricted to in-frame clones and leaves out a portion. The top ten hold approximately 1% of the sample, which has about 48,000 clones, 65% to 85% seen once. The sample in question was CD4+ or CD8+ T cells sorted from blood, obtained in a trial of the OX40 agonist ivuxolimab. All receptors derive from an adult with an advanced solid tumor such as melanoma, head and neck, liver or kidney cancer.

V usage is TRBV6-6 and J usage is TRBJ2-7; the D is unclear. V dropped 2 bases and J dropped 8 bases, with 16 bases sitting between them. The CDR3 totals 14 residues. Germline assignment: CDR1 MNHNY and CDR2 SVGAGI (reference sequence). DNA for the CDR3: TGTGCCAGCAGTTACGTACTACTCACTAAGAAGCAGTACTTC. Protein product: CASSYVLLTKKQYF.

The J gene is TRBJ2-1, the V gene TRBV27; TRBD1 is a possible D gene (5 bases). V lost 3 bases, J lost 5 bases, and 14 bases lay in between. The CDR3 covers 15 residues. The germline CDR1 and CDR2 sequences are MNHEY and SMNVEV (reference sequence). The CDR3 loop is CASSFRGWVNNEQFF. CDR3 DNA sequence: TGTGCCAGCAGTTTTAGGGGCTGGGTCAACAATGAGCAGTTCTTC.

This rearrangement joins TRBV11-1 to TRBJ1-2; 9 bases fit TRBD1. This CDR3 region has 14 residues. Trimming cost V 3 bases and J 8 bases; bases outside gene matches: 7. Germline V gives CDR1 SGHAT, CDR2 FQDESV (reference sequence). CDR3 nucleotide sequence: TGTGCCAGCAGCTTTACAGGGGGCCCAGGAGGCTACACCTTC. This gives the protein CASSFTGGPGGYTF.

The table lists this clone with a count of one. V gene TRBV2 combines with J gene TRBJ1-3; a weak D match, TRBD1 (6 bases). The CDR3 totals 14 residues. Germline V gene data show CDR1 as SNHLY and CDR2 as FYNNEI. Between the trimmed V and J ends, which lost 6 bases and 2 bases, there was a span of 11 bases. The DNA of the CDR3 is TGTGCCAGCAGCAATACAGGGACTGGAAACACCATATATTTT. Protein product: CASSNTGTGNTIYF.

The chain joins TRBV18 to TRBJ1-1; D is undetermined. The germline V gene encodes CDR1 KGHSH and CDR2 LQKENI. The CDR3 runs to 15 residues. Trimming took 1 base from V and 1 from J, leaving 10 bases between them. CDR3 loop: CASSPRLESNTEAFF. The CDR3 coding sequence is TGTGCCAGCTCACCACGGCTAGAGTCGAACACTGAAGCTTTCTTT. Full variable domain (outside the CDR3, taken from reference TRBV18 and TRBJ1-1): NAGVMQNPRHLVRRRGQEARLRCSPMKGHSHVYWYRQLPEEGLKFMVYLQKENIIDESGMPKERFSAEFPKEGPSILRIQQVVRGDSAAYFCASSPRLESNTEAFFGQGTRLTVV.

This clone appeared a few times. CDR3 protein: CASSLGGPDGYTF. Here the CDR3 DNA reads TGTGCCAGCAGCTTAGGAGGGCCGGATGGCTACACCTTC. The V and J genes are TRBV7-9 and TRBJ1-2, with D unresolved. Germline V gene data show CDR1 as SEHNR and CDR2 as FQNEAQ (reference sequence). The germline V and J ends were trimmed by 1 base and 6 bases, with 9 bases remaining between them. This CDR3 comprises 13 residues.

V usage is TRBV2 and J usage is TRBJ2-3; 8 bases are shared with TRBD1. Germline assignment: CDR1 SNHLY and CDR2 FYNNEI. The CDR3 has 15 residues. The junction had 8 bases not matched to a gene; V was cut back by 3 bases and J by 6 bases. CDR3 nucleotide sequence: TGTGCCAGCAGTGACACAACAGGGGGTAGGGATACGCAGTATTTT. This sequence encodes CASSDTTGGRDTQYF.

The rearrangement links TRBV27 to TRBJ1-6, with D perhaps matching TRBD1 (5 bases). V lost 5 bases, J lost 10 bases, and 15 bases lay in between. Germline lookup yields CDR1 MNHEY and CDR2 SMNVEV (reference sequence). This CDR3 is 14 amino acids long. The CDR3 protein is CASSPGQRGSPLHF. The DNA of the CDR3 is TGTGCCAGCAGTCCCGGACAACGTGGGTCACCCCTCCACTTT.